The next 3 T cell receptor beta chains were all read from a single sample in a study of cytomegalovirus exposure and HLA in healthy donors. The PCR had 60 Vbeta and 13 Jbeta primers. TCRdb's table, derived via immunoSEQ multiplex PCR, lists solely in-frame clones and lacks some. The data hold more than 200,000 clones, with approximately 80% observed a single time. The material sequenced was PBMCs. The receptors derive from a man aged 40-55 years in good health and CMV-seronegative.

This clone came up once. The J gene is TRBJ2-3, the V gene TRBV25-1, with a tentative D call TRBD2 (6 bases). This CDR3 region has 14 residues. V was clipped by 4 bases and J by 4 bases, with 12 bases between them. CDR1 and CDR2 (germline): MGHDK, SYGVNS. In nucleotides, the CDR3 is TGTGCCAGCAGTGTTAGCGGTAGTGCAGATACGCAGTATTTT. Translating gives CASSVSGSADTQYF. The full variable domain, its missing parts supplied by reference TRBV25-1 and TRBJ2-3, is EADIYQTPRYLVIGTGKKITLECSQTMGHDKMYWYQQDPGMELHLIHYSYGVNSTEKGDLSSESTVSRIRTEHFPLTLESARPSHTSQYLCASSVSGSADTQYFGPGTRLTVL.

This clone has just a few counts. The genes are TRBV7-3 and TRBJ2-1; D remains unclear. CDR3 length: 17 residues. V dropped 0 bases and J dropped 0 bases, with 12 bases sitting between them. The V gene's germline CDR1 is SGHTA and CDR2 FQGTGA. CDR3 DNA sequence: TGTGCCAGCAGCTTAACGACGCGGCCGAGCTCCTACAATGAGCAGTTCTTC. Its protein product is CASSLTTRPSSYNEQFF.

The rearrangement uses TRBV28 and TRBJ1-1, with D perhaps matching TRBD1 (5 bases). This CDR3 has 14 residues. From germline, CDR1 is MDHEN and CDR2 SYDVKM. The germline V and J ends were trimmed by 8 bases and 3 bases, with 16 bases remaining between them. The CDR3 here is CASSTTRGYTEAFF. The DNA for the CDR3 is TGTGCCAGCTCTACTACCCGGGGGTACACTGAAGCTTTCTTT.